This TCR beta chain is from a study of a mutant IDH1 vaccine in newly diagnosed glioma. Study context: Treated individuals were approximately 60% male and approximately 40% female, averaging roughly 40 years of age. Former treatment meant radiotherapy, temozolomide, or both; the majority had gotten both.

Specified time point: baseline, week 1 (first vaccination visit). Treatment meaning: pre-vaccination baseline after standard-of-care therapy. New WHO grade 3 or 4 astrocytomas that were IDH1-mutant and ATRX-lost had been found in donors. TCRdb's copy holds only in-frame clones and misses some; the assay was immunoSEQ multiplex PCR. The sample has about 96,000 clones, 80% seen once; the top ten hold 6.5% to 9.5%. The CDR3 sequence is 13 residues long. The V gene lost 3 bases and the J gene lost 7 bases, with 11 bases spanning the gap. Germline CDR1 reads SGHDT; CDR2 reads YYEEEE. The chain joins TRBV5-6 to TRBJ2-1; D is undetermined. The material sequenced was PBMCs, taken from a glioma patient treated with radiotherapy, temozolomide or both. The source is a man between 35 and 55 years old with glioma. CDR3: CASSSLFYNEQFF. Written as DNA, the CDR3 is TGTGCCAGCAGCTCCCTCTTTTATAATGAGCAGTTCTTC.